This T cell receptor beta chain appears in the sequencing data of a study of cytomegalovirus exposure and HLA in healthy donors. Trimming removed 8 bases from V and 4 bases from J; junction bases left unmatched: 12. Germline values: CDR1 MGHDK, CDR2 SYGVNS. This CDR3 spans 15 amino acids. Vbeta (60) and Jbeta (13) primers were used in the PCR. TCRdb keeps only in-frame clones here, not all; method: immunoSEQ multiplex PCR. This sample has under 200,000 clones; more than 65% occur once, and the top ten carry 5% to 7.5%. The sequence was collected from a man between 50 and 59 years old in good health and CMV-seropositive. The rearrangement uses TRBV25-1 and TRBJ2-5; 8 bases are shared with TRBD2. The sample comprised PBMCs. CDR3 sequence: CASSSGRTLGETQYF. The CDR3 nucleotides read TGTGCCAGCTCCAGCGGGAGAACTTTGGGAGAGACCCAGTACTTC.